This TCR beta chain emerged from a study of regulatory T cells in long-lasting Graves disease. V lost 6 bases and J lost 4, with 13 bases in between. Germline lookup yields CDR1 MDHEN and CDR2 SYDVKM. CDR3 length: 14 residues. This clonotype was counted between two and nine times. Both iRepertoire HTBI primers and Arm-PCR of CDR3 regions were used to build the TCR beta libraries. TCRdb passed the multiplex PCR reads through MiXCR, listing each CDR3 protein once. This sample has more than 650,000 distinct CDR3 sequences, with around 32% found just once. The time point was: persistent/refractory GD, antithyroid drugs over 5 years with positive TRAb. From RNA extracted from PBMCs, the TCR library was made.

V and J are TRBV28 and TRBJ1-3, with D possibly being TRBD1 (6 bases). The source material was peripheral blood mononuclear cells (PBMCs), sampled when the disease was refractory, from a patient treated with antithyroid drugs. The origin of this receptor is a female donor with Graves disease. The CDR3 protein is CASSSSGVGNTIYF. The CDR3 nucleotides read TGTGCCAGCAGCTCATCAGGGGTAGGAAACACCATATATTTT.